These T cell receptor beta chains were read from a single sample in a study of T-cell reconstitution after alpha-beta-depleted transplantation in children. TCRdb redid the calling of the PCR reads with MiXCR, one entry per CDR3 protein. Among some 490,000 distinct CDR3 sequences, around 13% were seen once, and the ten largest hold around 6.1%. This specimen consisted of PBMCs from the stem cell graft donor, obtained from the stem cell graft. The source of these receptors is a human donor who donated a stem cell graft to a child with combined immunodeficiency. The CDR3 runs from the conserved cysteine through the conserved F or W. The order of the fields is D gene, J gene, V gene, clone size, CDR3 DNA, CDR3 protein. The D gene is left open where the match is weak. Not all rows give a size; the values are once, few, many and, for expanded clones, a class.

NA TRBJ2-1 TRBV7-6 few TGTGCCAGCAGCTTAAATCCACCGGGACTTTTATACAATGAGCAGTTCTTC CASSLNPPGLLYNEQFF
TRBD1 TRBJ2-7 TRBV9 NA TGTGCCAGCAGCGTAGGAGGAGGGGGGACAGGCTACGAGCAGTACTTC CASSVGGGGTGYEQYF
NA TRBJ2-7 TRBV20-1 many TGCAGTGCTAGTCCCGGTCTCTCCTACGAGCAGTACTTC CSASPGLSYEQYF
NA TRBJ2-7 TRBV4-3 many TGCGCCAGCAGCCCTTATGGTGGGGCCGAGCAGTACTTC CASSPYGGAEQYF
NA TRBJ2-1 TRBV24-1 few TGTGCCACCAGTGATTTAGTCGGCAATGAGCAGTTCTTC CATSDLVGNEQFF
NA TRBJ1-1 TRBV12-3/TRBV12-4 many TGTGCCAGCAGTTCCAGGGGAGGGAACACTGAAGCTTTCTTT CASSSRGGNTEAFF
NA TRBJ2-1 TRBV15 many TGTGCCACCAGCATTCCGGGACTCTCCTACAATGAGCAGTTCTTC CATSIPGLSYNEQFF
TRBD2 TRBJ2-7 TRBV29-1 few TGCAGCGTTGTTGGCGGGGAGGGTGGCGAGCAGTACTTC CSVVGGEGGEQYF
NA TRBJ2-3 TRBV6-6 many TGTGCCAGCAGTTACTCCGGCCCAGATACGCAGTATTTT CASSYSGPDTQYF
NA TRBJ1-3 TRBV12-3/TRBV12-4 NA TGTGCCAGCAGTTTTGACACCCCCTCTGGAAACACCATATATTTT CASSFDTPSGNTIYF
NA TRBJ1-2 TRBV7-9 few TGTGCCAGCAGCTCTCACAGGGTTGACTATGGCTACACCTTC CASSSHRVDYGYTF
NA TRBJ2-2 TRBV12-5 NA TGTGCTAGTGGTTTCCTCTTACAGGGAGCTAGCACCGGGGAGCTGTTTTTT CASGFLLQGASTGELFF
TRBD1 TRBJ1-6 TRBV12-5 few TGTGCTAGTGGTTTGGACAGGGGTTCACCCCTCCACTTT CASGLDRGSPLHF
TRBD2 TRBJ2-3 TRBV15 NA TGTGCCACTAGCAGGGTTAGCGGGACAGATACGCAGTATTTT CATSRVSGTDTQYF
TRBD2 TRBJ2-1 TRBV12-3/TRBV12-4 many TGTGCCAGCAGTCCCGGGACTAGGGTCACGGAGCAGTTCTTC CASSPGTRVTEQFF
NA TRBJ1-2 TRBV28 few TGTGCCAGCCGAAATGGACAGTATACTGGTTATGGCTACACCTTC CASRNGQYTGYGYTF
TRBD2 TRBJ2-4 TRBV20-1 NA TGCAGTGCTGGGGCGACTAGCGGCGGAGATTTAGCCAAAAACATTCAGTACTTC CSAGATSGGDLAKNIQYF
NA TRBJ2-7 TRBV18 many TGTGCCAGCTCACCACTCCAGGGCTTTTACGAGCAGTACTTC CASSPLQGFYEQYF
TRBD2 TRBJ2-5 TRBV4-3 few TGCGCCAGCAGCCCCGCACGGCTAGCGGCTGAGACCCAGTACTTC CASSPARLAAETQYF
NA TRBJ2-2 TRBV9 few TGTGCCAGCAGCGTAGAATCGGACACCGGGGAGCTGTTTTTT CASSVESDTGELFF
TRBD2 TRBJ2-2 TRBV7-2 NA TGTGCCAGCAGATTTAGCGGGGGGGCAACCGGGGAGCTGTTTTTT CASRFSGGATGELFF
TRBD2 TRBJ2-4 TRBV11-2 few TGTGCCAGCAGCTTACCCCTAGCGGGGGGGACTCAGTACTTC CASSLPLAGGTQYF
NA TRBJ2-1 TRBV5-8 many TGTGCCAGCAGCCAGAGATACAATGAGCAGTTCTTC CASSQRYNEQFF
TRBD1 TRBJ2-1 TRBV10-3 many TGTGCCATCAGTGAGGGACAGGGGGTCAATGAGCAGTTCTTC CAISEGQGVNEQFF
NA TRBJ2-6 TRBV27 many TGTGCCAGCAGTTTATGGGCCGGGGGTGCCAACGTCCTGACTTTC CASSLWAGGANVLTF